This T cell receptor (beta chain) was found in a study of T cell responses to AZD1222 COVID-19 vaccine. Method: immunoSEQ multiplex PCR; TCRdb's copy keeps in-frame clones and lacks some. Seen here are around 120,000 clones, about 85% observed once, and the top ten hold 2.4%. V shed 1 base and J shed 5 bases, with 12 bases lying between them. The CDR3 has 15 residues. CDR1 is SGHDN and CDR2 is FVKESK in the germline V gene. This TCR was recovered from an adult in good health. The starting material was peripheral blood, obtained on day 0 of AZD1222 vaccination. The chain joins TRBV14 to TRBJ2-1; TRBD2 is a possible D gene (5 bases). The CDR3, as DNA: TGTGCCAGCAGCCAAGTTCGGCGGGTTGACAATGAGCAGTTCTTC. It translates to CASSQVRRVDNEQFF.